What follows is one TCR beta chain and its context. Its matching antigen is unknown. Clones were sequenced by immunoSEQ multiplex PCR, and TCRdb holds only the in-frame ones, with some missing. The sample includes 120,000 to 150,000 clones, 70% to 90% seen only once; the top ten take just under 3%. This CDR3 contains 11 residues. Trimming removed 6 bases at V and 10 bases at J, with 12 bases between. Germline V gene lookup returns CDR1 SGHAT and CDR2 FQNNGV. This sample is drawn from a study of T cell responses to AZD1222 COVID-19 vaccine. Study-level points and caveats: Donors were chiefly white British, with a greater number of females, and clonal diversity was perhaps underestimated. Repertoires were obtained only post-peak T cell response.

This rearrangement joins TRBV11-2 to TRBJ2-5; D not certain. The clonotype originates from an adult in good health. Source: peripheral blood, taken on day 0 of AZD1222 vaccination. CDR3 sequence: CASSPGPVQYF. DNA for the CDR3: TGTGCCAGCAGTCCCGGACCGGTCCAGTACTTC.